What follows is one TCR beta chain and its context. Its cognate antigen has yet to be identified. Base-call qualities are not available, and no considerably larger clone is one nucleotide away. The collaborating institutions used their own protocols to collect whole blood in K2EDTA tubes. Collaborator samples were shipped for TCRbeta analysis as frozen whole blood, isolated PBMCs, or DNA extracted from either sample type. The germline V gene (reference sequence) sets CDR1 to GTSNPN and CDR2 to SVGIG. The CDR3 contains 16 residues, cysteine and phenylalanine counted. Here the CDR3 DNA is all that survives: 48 bases in frame from base 1. V loses 0 bases of germline sequence and J loses 2 bases, and the interval between the two ends is 11 bases. These data originate in a study of blood T cell repertoires in COVID-19 (dated by TCRdb to about 2020). For the wider study: Collaborator samples came from the United States, Italy and Spain and covered acute and convalescent phases of COVID-19. Samples were obtained from the ongoing ImmuneRACE study (first 160 participants) and from 1,254 subjects provided by 6 global collaborators. The material from the prospective study consisted of cDNA or gDNA derived from T cells, B-cell-depleted T cells, or PBMCs. The repertoires were made available in a free public database intended to serve as a resource for research on the immune response to SARS-CoV-2. Sample metadata almost always included a de-identified subject ID, COVID-19 status, age in years and sex. HLA class I and class II types, where available, came from metadata supplied by the sample provider rather than from assay-based typing. Subjects who had been exposed to COVID-19, were actively infected with it, or had recovered from it provided the deeply sampled blood TCRbeta repertoires that made up the dataset.

The paper as a whole reports these results and caveats: The amount of clinical and demographic metadata varied by source and participant and was provided uncurated.

The immunoSEQ Assay, a bias-controlled multiplex PCR, was used to amplify TCRbeta CDR3 regions from genomic DNA. Processing in the source paper ran as follows. The number of nucleated cells in each sample was estimated from the amplification of reference gene primers within the assay. To quantify the absolute abundance of each unique TCRbeta CDR3 rearrangement, sequence reads were collapsed and filtered. For each sample, productive Simpson clonality was calculated as the square root of Simpson's diversity index across productive rearrangements. The table was pulled from immuneACCESS by TCRdb, which kept in-frame rearrangements only. Such tables lose some clones; where checked, under half of the loss comes from unresolved V genes, and the rest has no known cause. Clonal size and the V and J genes are those of that table, whereas D and trimming came from the DNA. Across this sample there are 100,000 to 150,000 clones, with around 88% seen only once. Of the sample, 10% is held by the ten largest clones.

The chain employs TRBV30 and TRBJ2-6; the D region possibly corresponds to TRBD2 (5 bases align). This clonotype was obtained from a man aged 50-59 years with acute or convalescent COVID-19. The sample was peripheral blood. The encoded CDR3 is CAWSVLGSPGANVLTF. The nucleotide sequence is given as TGTGCCTGGAGTGTACTGGGGAGCCCTGGGGCCAACGTCCTGACTTTC.